This note documents a single T cell receptor beta chain sequence. Its antigen remains unidentified. No much larger clone is present one base from it, and per-base qualities are unavailable. Each collaborating institution followed its own protocols to collect whole blood in K2EDTA tubes. For TCRbeta analysis, collaborators shipped samples as frozen whole blood, isolated PBMCs, or DNA extracted from either of those sample types. The immunoSEQ Assay, a bias-controlled multiplex PCR, was used to amplify TCRbeta CDR3 regions from genomic DNA. The paper's processing steps were these. The number of nucleated cells in each sample was estimated by amplification of reference gene primers within the assay. To quantify the absolute abundance of each unique TCRbeta CDR3 rearrangement, sequence reads were collapsed and filtered. Productive Simpson clonality was computed per sample as the square root of Simpson's diversity index over productive rearrangements. TCRdb provides this immuneACCESS table in a form limited to in-frame rearrangements. Some clones are lacking; in checked studies, under half of them reflect an unresolved V gene, and why the rest are absent is not known. From that table come the V and J calls and clone size; the DNA was used to work out D and trimming. The sample contains approximately 200,000 clones, around 85% of them found a single time. The ten largest clones take up around 1.2% of the sample.

This entry is derived from a study of blood T cell repertoires in COVID-19 (dated by TCRdb to 2020 to 2021). For the study in its entirety: The collaborator samples originated in the United States, Italy and Spain and spanned the acute and convalescent phases of COVID-19. The material from the prospective study consisted of cDNA or gDNA derived from T cells, B-cell-depleted T cells, or PBMCs. Deeply sampled blood TCRbeta repertoires from subjects exposed to, actively infected with, or recovered from COVID-19 were included in the dataset. The repertoires were made available in a free public database intended to serve as a resource for research on the immune response to SARS-CoV-2. The samples were drawn from the first 160 participants of the ongoing ImmuneRACE study and from about 1,200 subjects provided by 6 global collaborators. Sample metadata almost always included a de-identified subject ID, COVID-19 status, age in years and sex. HLA class I and class II types, where available, came from metadata supplied by the sample provider rather than from assay-based typing. Findings and caveats that apply to the study as a whole: The quantity of clinical and demographic metadata differed by source and by participant and was supplied without curation.

From a lookup of the germline V gene, CDR1 and CDR2 are SGHDT and YYEEEE. V was cut back by 2 bases and J by 3 bases, leaving a gap of 11 bases between them. The CDR3 spans 14 residues, from the cysteine through the phenylalanine. Kept here is only the CDR3 DNA, which spans 42 bases and is read in frame from base 1. This clonotype was sampled from a man aged 25-40 years with acute or convalescent COVID-19. Source material: peripheral blood. In this chain, TRBV5-6 is recombined with TRBJ1-1; TRBD1 could be the D gene, as 5 bases match. The sequenced DNA: TGTGCCAGCAGCTTCAGGGAAGGTGACACTGAAGCTTTCTTT. It codes for CASSFREGDTEAFF.